This is a list of T cell receptor beta chains from one sample in a study of beta chain features in type 1 diabetes. Data came from immunoSEQ multiplex PCR; TCRdb stores just in-frame clones and leaves some out. The sample contains 150,000 to 200,000 clones, around 8% of which appear only once. The sequencing sample was made of central memory CD4+ T cells from blood. All receptors derive from a woman aged 40 to 50 with type 1 diabetes. Both conserved end residues are part of each CDR3. The D gene is left open where the match is weak. Expanded clones are given a class, and other clones once, few, many or no size at all.

size,J,D,V,CDR3,DNA
-,TRBJ2-1,TRBD2,TRBV7-8,CASSPLSGTGSYNEQFF,TGTGCCAGCAGCCCGCTTAGCGGGACGGGCTCCTACAATGAGCAGTTCTTC
-,TRBJ1-4,TRBD1,TRBV15,CATSRIRGRGEKLFF,TGTGCCACCAGCAGGATCAGGGGGCGAGGTGAAAAACTGTTTTTT
few,TRBJ2-3,TRBD1,TRBV5-1,CASTDRSGADTQYF,TGCGCCAGCACGGACAGGTCCGGGGCAGATACGCAGTATTTT
few,TRBJ1-4,TRBD1,TRBV25-1,CASSPLGQGARYEKLFF,TGTGCCAGCAGTCCTCTCGGACAGGGGGCGCGTTATGAAAAACTGTTTTTT
-,TRBJ2-6,-,TRBV7-2,CASSLVRSGANVLTF,TGTGCCAGCAGCTTAGTCCGCTCTGGGGCCAACGTCCTGACTTTC
few,TRBJ1-1,-,TRBV29-1,CSVMRDTNTEAFF,TGCAGCGTCATGCGCGATACGAACACTGAAGCTTTCTTT
-,TRBJ1-2,-,TRBV14,CASSQGDQRGRNGYTF,TGTGCCAGCAGCCAAGGCGACCAAAGGGGCCGTAATGGCTACACCTTC
-,TRBJ2-7,TRBD2,TRBV5-1,CASSLSGGVRYEQYF,TGCGCCAGCAGCTTGAGCGGGGGAGTCCGCTACGAGCAGTACTTC
few,TRBJ2-2,TRBD1,TRBV7-3,CASSHGTGVTGELFF,TGTGCCAGCAGCCATGGGACAGGGGTGACCGGGGAGCTGTTTTTT
few,TRBJ1-5,-,TRBV6-6,CASSTPGQSGNQPQHF,TGTGCCAGCAGTACCCCAGGACAGTCCGGCAATCAGCCCCAGCATTTT
-,TRBJ2-3,TRBD2,TRBV29-1,CSVETSGGTDTQYF,TGCAGCGTTGAAACTAGCGGGGGCACAGATACGCAGTATTTT
-,TRBJ2-1,TRBD2,TRBV11-3,CASSPTSGREYNEQFF,TGTGCCAGCAGCCCGACTAGCGGGAGAGAATACAATGAGCAGTTCTTC
few,TRBJ1-1,TRBD1,TRBV19,CASSTRQGATEAFF,TGTGCCAGTAGTACCAGACAGGGGGCTACTGAAGCTTTCTTT
-,TRBJ2-1,-,TRBV14,CASSQWERGEQFF,TGTGCCAGCAGCCAGTGGGAAAGGGGTGAGCAGTTCTTC
few,TRBJ1-2,TRBD1,TRBV7-9,CASSFGQGGYTF,TGTGCCAGCAGCTTCGGACAGGGGGGCTACACCTTC
few,TRBJ1-2,-,TRBV4-3,CASSQEQVNYGYTF,TGCGCCAGCAGCCAAGAACAGGTTAACTATGGCTACACCTTC
many,TRBJ2-5,-,TRBV7-3,CASSLNHLKETQYF,TGTGCCAGCAGCTTAAACCACTTGAAGGAGACCCAGTACTTC
few,TRBJ1-5,-,TRBV5-1,CASSLGPGEGNQPQHF,TGCGCCAGCAGCTTGGGGCCCGGCGAGGGCAATCAGCCCCAGCATTTT
-,TRBJ2-1,TRBD2,TRBV2,CASKRGGLASVGNNEQFF,TGTGCCAGCAAAAGGGGGGGACTAGCATCGGTTGGGAACAATGAGCAGTTCTTC
few,TRBJ1-3,-,TRBV9,CASSDASSGNTIYF,TGTGCCAGCAGCGACGCCAGCTCTGGAAACACCATATATTTT
once,TRBJ2-3,-,TRBV7-9,CASSLGGGVTDTQYF,TGTGCCAGCAGCTTAGGGGGCGGGGTCACAGATACGCAGTATTTT
-,TRBJ1-3,TRBD1,TRBV30,CAWTQGAGNTIYF,TGTGCCTGGACCCAGGGGGCTGGAAACACCATATATTTT
-,TRBJ2-1,TRBD2,TRBV5-4,CASSGTSGEGEQFF,TGTGCCAGCAGCGGTACTAGCGGGGAAGGAGAGCAGTTCTTC
few,TRBJ1-2,-,TRBV28,CASSFWEDYGYTF,TGTGCCAGCAGTTTTTGGGAGGACTATGGCTACACCTTC
-,TRBJ1-5,-,TRBV15,CATSRGGGTFNQPQHF,TGTGCCACCAGCAGAGGGGGGGGGACCTTCAATCAGCCCCAGCATTTT
-,TRBJ2-7,TRBD2,TRBV7-9,CASSLSSGRAGEQYF,TGTGCCAGCAGCTTGTCTAGCGGGAGGGCAGGGGAGCAGTACTTC
-,TRBJ2-7,TRBD1,TRBV15,CATSRGQGTREQYF,TGTGCCACCAGCAGGGGACAGGGGACGAGGGAGCAGTACTTC
-,TRBJ2-7,TRBD2,TRBV4-3,CASSQAGGRLSSEQYF,TGCGCCAGCAGCCAAGCGGGGGGGCGTCTTTCGTCCGAGCAGTACTTC
few,TRBJ1-2,TRBD1,TRBV7-8,CASSILQGAGGYTF,TGTGCCAGCAGCATACTTCAGGGGGCGGGTGGCTACACCTTC
few,TRBJ1-5,TRBD1,TRBV20-1,CSARGQGDQHF,TGCAGTGCTAGGGGACAGGGGGACCAGCATTTT
-,TRBJ1-1,TRBD1,TRBV30,CAWTNKQGTEAFF,TGTGCCTGGACCAACAAACAGGGGACTGAAGCTTTCTTT
-,TRBJ2-1,TRBD2,TRBV29-1,CSAKKSTASGRPNEQFF,TGCAGCGCCAAAAAGTCGACGGCTAGCGGGAGGCCAAATGAGCAGTTCTTC
-,TRBJ1-1,TRBD1,TRBV11-2,CASSFPGQGPEAFF,TGTGCCAGCAGCTTCCCGGGACAGGGGCCCGAAGCTTTCTTT
few,TRBJ1-5,-,TRBV5-1,CASSLEGGRQPQHF,TGCGCCAGCAGCTTGGAAGGAGGGAGACAGCCCCAGCATTTT
few,TRBJ1-1,-,TRBV7-9,CASSLAQTNTEAFF,TGTGCCAGCAGCTTAGCACAAACGAACACTGAAGCTTTCTTT
few,TRBJ1-4,-,TRBV5-1,CASSLSLQGGGKLFF,TGCGCCAGCAGCTTGAGCTTGCAGGGAGGCGGAAAACTGTTTTTT
-,TRBJ2-2,-,TRBV5-1,CASSLSVTGNTGELFF,TGCGCCAGCAGCTTATCAGTTACGGGGAACACCGGGGAGCTGTTTTTT
-,TRBJ2-7,TRBD2,TRBV5-6,CASSASGSGGEQYF,TGTGCCAGCAGCGCAAGCGGGAGTGGTGGCGAGCAGTACTTC
few,TRBJ2-7,TRBD1,TRBV28,CASTRDRDVNEQYF,TGTGCCAGCACCCGGGACAGGGACGTTAACGAGCAGTACTTC
few,TRBJ1-6,TRBD1,TRBV10-3,CAISDTGQGNSPLHF,TGTGCCATCAGTGACACGGGACAGGGGAATTCACCCCTCCACTTT
few,TRBJ2-7,-,TRBV2,CASRDLQGYSYEQYF,TGTGCCAGCAGGGATCTACAGGGTTACTCCTACGAGCAGTACTTC
few,TRBJ1-5,-,TRBV15,CATSRDQALDQPQHF,TGTGCCACCAGCAGAGATCAGGCGTTAGATCAGCCCCAGCATTTT
few,TRBJ1-1,TRBD1,TRBV29-1,CSVEGQRGAWTEAFF,TGCAGCGTTGAGGGACAGCGAGGGGCGTGGACTGAAGCTTTCTTT
-,TRBJ1-5,-,TRBV7-2,CASGEGNQPQHF,TGTGCCAGCGGCGAGGGCAATCAGCCCCAGCATTTT
many,TRBJ1-1,-,TRBV6-4,CASSSQPGAEAFF,TGTGCCAGCAGTTCACAGCCAGGGGCTGAAGCTTTCTTT
many,TRBJ2-5,-,TRBV20-1,CSASREETQYF,TGCAGTGCTAGTCGGGAAGAGACCCAGTACTTC
-,TRBJ2-7,-,TRBV14,CASSQDLGYEQYF,TGTGCCAGCAGCCAAGATCTAGGCTACGAGCAGTACTTC
-,TRBJ2-1,-,TRBV5-4,CASSFALNNEQFF,TGTGCCAGCAGCTTCGCACTTAACAATGAGCAGTTCTTC
few,TRBJ2-7,TRBD2,TRBV15,CATSKDPTPSGGADEQYF,TGTGCCACCAGCAAAGACCCCACTCCAAGCGGGGGGGCCGACGAGCAGTACTTC
few,TRBJ1-2,TRBD1,TRBV5-1,CASSSGQEVPNYGYTF,TGCGCCAGCAGCTCCGGACAGGAAGTACCTAACTATGGCTACACCTTC
-,TRBJ1-2,TRBD1,TRBV9,CASSVVLGQGLIF,TGTGCCAGCAGCGTAGTATTAGGACAGGGCCTAATCTTC
few,TRBJ2-7,TRBD2,TRBV28,CASSRTSGSSYEQYF,TGTGCCAGCAGCAGGACTAGCGGAAGCTCCTACGAGCAGTACTTC
-,TRBJ2-1,-,TRBV18,CASSPAQGPSNEQFF,TGTGCCAGCTCACCCGCCCAGGGGCCTAGCAATGAGCAGTTCTTC
few,TRBJ2-1,TRBD2,TRBV5-4,CASSTRAGGSHNEQFF,TGTGCCAGCAGCACCCGAGCGGGAGGGTCCCACAATGAGCAGTTCTTC
once,TRBJ2-5,TRBD2,TRBV18,CASSLMTSGEYQETQYF,TGTGCCAGCTCACTCATGACTAGCGGGGAGTACCAAGAGACCCAGTACTTC
few,TRBJ2-3,-,TRBV13,CASSLRATDTQYF,TGTGCCAGCAGCTTACGAGCGACAGATACGCAGTATTTT
few,TRBJ2-7,-,TRBV9,CASSVEARPGEQYF,TGTGCCAGCAGCGTAGAGGCCAGGCCAGGAGAGCAGTACTTC